This TCR beta chain came from a study of cytomegalovirus exposure and HLA in healthy donors. In the case of this clone: Its specificity is unknown.

Broader study findings: In a later analysis, TCR beta V- and J-gene trimming showed a link to a missense DCLRE1C variant. Cytomegalovirus association was listed for around 180 TCR beta chains. A later analysis showed TCR association rates differing by HLA locus, peaking at DRB1 and lowest at HLA-C. Being productive about 87% or about 30% of the time was typical of most TCR beta V segments in an earlier analysis.

The CDR3 contains 15 residues. V shed 3 bases and J 7 bases; nucleotides not matched to a gene: 10. Per germline, CDR1 MGHRA and CDR2 YSYEKL. Use of 60 Vbeta and 13 Jbeta primers characterized the PCR. The protocol was immunoSEQ multiplex PCR, while the TCRdb copy is restricted to in-frame clones and leaves out a portion. The sample records around 140,000 clones, 80% being singletons. This TCR derives from a man aged 35 to 55 in good health and CMV-seronegative. The specimen sequenced was PBMCs. V gene TRBV4-1 combines with J gene TRBJ2-7, with 9 bases lining up with TRBD1. CDR3 sequence reads: CASSHHRDRVEEQYF. The CDR3 region has the DNA TGCGCCAGCAGCCACCACCGGGACAGGGTCGAAGAGCAGTACTTC.